The sequence of this TCR beta chain was determined in a study of T-cell reconstitution after alpha-beta-depleted transplantation in children. Unique molecular identifiers were used to barcode this TCRbeta library. TCRdb ran MiXCR on the PCR reads and lists one entry per CDR3 protein. The table has almost 400,000 distinct CDR3 sequences, 20% seen once; the top ten hold 3.8%. CDR3 length equals 16 residues. Looked up from germline, CDR1 is MDHEN and CDR2 is SYDVKM. The ends were cut back, 4 bases at V and 7 bases at J, with 22 bases in the middle. The source was PBMCs from the stem cell graft donor, collected from the stem cell graft. The TCR was taken from a human donor who donated a stem cell graft to a child with acute myeloid leukemia. The genes are TRBV28 and TRBJ1-2; weak D call: TRBD1 (5 bases). The CDR3 region is CASSWGGSGLGRGYTF. The DNA for the CDR3 is TGTGCCAGCAGTTGGGGTGGGTCGGGGCTTGGACGTGGCTACACCTTC.